The clone carrying this T cell receptor beta chain appeared once. TCRdb's copy holds only in-frame clones and misses some; the assay was immunoSEQ multiplex PCR. The table includes around 110,000 clones, about 80% detected once. This entry comes from a study of T cell responses to AZD1222 COVID-19 vaccine. CDR3 size: 14 residues. Germline CDR1 reads MNHNS; CDR2 reads SASEGT. V was pared by 0 bases and J by 8 bases, with 11 bases between. This sequence joins TRBV6-1 and TRBJ1-5, with a weak D call TRBD1 (5 bases). This specimen was peripheral blood, taken on day 0 of AZD1222 vaccination. This clonotype was sampled from an adult in good health. The CDR3 DNA sequence: TGTGCCAGCAGTGAAGCGAAGGCGGGGGAGCCCCAGCATTTT. This sequence encodes CASSEAKAGEPQHF.